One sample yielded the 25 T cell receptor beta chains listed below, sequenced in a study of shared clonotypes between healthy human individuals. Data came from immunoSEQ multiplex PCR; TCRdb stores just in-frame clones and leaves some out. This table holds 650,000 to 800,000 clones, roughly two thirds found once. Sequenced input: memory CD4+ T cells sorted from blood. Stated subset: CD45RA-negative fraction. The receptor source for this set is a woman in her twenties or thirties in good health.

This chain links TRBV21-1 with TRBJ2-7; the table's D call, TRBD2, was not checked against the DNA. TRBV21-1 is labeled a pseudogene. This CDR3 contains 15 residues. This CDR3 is CAAPGGSLNTYEQYF. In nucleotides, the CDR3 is TGTGCCGCCCCAGGAGGGAGTTTAAACACCTACGAGCAGTACTTC.

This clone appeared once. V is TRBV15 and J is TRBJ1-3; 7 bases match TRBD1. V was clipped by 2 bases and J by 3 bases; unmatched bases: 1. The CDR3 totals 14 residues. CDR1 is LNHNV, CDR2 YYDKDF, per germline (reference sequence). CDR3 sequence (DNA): TGTGCCACCAGCAGAAGGGACAGTGGAAACACCATATATTTT. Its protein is CATSRRDSGNTIYF.

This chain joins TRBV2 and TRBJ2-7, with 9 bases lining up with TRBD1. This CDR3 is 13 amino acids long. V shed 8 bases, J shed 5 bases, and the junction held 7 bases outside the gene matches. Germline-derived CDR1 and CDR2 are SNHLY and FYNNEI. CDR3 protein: CASSVGQGNEQYF. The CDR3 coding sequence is TGTGCCAGCTCAGTTGGACAGGGGAACGAGCAGTACTTC.

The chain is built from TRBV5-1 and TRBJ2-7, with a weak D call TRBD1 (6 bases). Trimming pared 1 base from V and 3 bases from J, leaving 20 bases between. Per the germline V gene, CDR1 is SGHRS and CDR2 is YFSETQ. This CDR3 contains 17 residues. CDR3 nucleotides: TGCGCCAGCAGCTTGCAGTCTGGGGGCGGCAGGGGCTACGAGCAGTACTTC. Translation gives CASSLQSGGGRGYEQYF.

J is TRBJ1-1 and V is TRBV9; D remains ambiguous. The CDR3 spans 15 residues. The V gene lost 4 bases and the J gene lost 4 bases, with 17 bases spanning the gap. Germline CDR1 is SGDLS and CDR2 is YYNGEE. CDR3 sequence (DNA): TGTGCCAGCAGCCCTTTAGTTGGTGCGGGCACTGAAGCTTTCTTT. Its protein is CASSPLVGAGTEAFF.

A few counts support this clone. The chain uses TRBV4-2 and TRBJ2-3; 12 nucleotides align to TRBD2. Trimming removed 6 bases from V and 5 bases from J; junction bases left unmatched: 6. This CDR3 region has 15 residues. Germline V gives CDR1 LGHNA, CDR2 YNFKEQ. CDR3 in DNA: TGTGCCAGCAGACCTCTAGCGGGAGGGGAAGATACGCAGTATTTT. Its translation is CASRPLAGGEDTQYF.

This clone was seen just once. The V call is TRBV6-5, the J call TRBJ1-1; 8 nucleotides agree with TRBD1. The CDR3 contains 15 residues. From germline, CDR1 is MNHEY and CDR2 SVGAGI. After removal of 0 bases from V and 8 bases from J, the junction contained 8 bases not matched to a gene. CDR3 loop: CASSYSWAGGGEAFF. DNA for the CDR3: TGTGCCAGCAGTTACTCTTGGGCAGGGGGCGGAGAAGCTTTCTTT.

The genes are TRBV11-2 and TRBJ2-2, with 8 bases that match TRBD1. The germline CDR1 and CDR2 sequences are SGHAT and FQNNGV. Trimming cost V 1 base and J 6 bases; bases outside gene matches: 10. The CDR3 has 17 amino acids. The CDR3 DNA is TGTGCCAGCAGCTTAGGGACAGGGTTTTTGACTGCCGGGGAGCTGTTTTTT. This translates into CASSLGTGFLTAGELFF. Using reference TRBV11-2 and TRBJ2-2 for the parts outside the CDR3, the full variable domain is EAGVAQSPRYKIIEKRQSVAFWCNPISGHATLYWYQQILGQGPKLLIQFQNNGVVDDSQLPKDRFSAERLKGVDSTLKIQPAKLEDSAVYLCASSLGTGFLTAGELFFGEGSRLTVL.

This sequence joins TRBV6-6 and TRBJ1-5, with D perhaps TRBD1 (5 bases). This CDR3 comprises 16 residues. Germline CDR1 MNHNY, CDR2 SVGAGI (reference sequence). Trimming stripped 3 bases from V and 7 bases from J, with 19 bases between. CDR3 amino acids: CASSYTTAGTGQPQHF. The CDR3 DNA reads TGTGCCAGCAGTTATACCACGGCGGGGACGGGACAGCCCCAGCATTTT.

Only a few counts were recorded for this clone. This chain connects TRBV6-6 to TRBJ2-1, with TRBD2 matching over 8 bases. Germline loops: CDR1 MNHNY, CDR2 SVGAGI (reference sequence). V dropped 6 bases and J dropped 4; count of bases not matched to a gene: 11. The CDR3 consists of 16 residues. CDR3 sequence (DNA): TGTGCCAGCAGAGATCAAGCGGGAGCCTCATACAATGAGCAGTTCTTC. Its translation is CASRDQAGASYNEQFF.

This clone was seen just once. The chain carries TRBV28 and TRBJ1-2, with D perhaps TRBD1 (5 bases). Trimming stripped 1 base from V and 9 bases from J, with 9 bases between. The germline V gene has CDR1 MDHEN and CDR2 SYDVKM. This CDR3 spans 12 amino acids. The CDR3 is CASSLSRASYTF. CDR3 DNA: TGTGCCAGCAGTTTATCCAGGGCTAGCTACACCTTC.

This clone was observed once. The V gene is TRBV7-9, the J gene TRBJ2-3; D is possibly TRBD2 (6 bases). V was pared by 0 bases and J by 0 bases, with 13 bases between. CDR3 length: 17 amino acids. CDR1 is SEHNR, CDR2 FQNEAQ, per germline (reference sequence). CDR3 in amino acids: CASSLARAGSSTDTQYF. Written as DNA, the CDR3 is TGTGCCAGCAGCTTAGCCCGGGCGGGAAGTAGCACAGATACGCAGTATTTT.

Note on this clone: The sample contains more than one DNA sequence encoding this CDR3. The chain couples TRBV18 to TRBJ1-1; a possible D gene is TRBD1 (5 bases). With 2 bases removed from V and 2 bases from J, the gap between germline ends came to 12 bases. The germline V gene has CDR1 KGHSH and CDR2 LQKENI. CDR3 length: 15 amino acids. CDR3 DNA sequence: TGTGCCAGCTCACCAAACCGAGACAGCAACACTGAAGCTTTCTTT. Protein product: CASSPNRDSNTEAFF.

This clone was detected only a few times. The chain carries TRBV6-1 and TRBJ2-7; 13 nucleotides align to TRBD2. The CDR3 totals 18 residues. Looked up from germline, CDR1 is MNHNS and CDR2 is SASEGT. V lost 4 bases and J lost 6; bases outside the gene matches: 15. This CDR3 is CASSVYGLAGELPPEQYF. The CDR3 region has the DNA TGTGCCAGCAGTGTTTATGGACTAGCGGGAGAGCTCCCCCCCGAGCAGTACTTC.

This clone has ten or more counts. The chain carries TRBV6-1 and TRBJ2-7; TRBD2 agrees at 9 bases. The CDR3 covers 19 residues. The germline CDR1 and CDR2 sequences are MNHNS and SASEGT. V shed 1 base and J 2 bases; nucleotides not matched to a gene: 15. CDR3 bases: TGTGCCAGCAGTGAAGGATTCTGGGGCCGGAGCGGGAGGACCTACGAGCAGTACTTC. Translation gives CASSEGFWGRSGRTYEQYF.

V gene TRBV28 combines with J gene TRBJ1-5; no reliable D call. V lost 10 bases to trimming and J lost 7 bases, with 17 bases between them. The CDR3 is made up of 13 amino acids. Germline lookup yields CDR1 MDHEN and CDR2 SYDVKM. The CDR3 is CAILGTVGQPQHF. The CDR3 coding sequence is TGTGCCATACTAGGAACTGTGGGGCAGCCCCAGCATTTT. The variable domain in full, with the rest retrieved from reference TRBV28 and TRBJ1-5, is DVKVTQSSRYLVKRTGEKVFLECVQDMDHENMFWYRQDPGLGLRLIYFSYDVKMKEKGDIPEGYSVSREKKERFSLILESASTNQTSMYLCAILGTVGQPQHFGDGTRLSIL.

The CDR3 loop is CASSLGLAGFAPTGELFF. The CDR3 DNA is TGTGCCAGCAGCCTCGGACTAGCGGGCTTTGCCCCTACCGGGGAGCTGTTTTTT. The rearrangement links TRBV9 to TRBJ2-2; 11 nucleotides align to TRBD2. V lost 4 bases and J lost 5; bases outside the gene matches: 13. This CDR3 comprises 18 residues. Per the germline V gene, CDR1 is SGDLS and CDR2 is YYNGEE.

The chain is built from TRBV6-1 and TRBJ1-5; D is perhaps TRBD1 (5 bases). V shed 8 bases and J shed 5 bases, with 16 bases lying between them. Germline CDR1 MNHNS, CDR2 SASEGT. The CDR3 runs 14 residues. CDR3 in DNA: TGTGCCAGCTGCGAGACCTCGGGGGATCAGCCCCAGCATTTT. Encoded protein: CASCETSGDQPQHF.

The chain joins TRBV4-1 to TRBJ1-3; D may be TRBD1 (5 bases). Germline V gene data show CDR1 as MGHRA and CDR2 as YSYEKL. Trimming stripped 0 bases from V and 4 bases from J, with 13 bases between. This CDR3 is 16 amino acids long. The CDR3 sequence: CASSQDPGQGGNTIYF. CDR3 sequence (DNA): TGCGCCAGCAGCCAAGATCCCGGCCAGGGAGGAAACACCATATATTTT.

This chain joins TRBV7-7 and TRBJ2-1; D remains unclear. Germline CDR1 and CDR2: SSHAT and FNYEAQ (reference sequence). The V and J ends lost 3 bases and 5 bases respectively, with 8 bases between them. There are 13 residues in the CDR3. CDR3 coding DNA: TGTGCCAGCAGCTTGGGAACAGACAATGAGCAGTTCTTC. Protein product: CASSLGTDNEQFF.

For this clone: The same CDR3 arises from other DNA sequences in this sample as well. CDR3 sequence (DNA): TGTGCCAGCAGTTTAGGCAGACACAATGAGCAGTTCTTC. Translated, it gives CASSLGRHNEQFF. The rearrangement joins TRBV27 to TRBJ2-1; D is uncertain. CDR3 length equals 13 residues. The V end was cut by 2 bases, the J end by 5 bases, with 7 bases between. In germline, CDR1 is MNHEY, CDR2 SMNVEV (reference sequence).

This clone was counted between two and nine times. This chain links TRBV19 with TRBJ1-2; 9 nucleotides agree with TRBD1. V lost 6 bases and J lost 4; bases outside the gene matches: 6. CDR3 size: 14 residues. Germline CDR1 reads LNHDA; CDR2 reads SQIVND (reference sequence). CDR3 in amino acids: CASSPPGQGYGYTF. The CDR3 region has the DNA TGTGCCAGTAGCCCCCCGGGACAGGGCTATGGCTACACCTTC.

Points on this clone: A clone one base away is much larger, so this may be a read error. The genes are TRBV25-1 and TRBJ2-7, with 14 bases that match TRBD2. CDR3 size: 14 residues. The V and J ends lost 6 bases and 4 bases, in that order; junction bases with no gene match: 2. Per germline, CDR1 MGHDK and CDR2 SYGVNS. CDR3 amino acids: CASRGTSGSYEQYF. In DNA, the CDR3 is TGTGCCAGCAGGGGGACTAGCGGGAGTTACGAGCAGTACTTC.

Written as DNA, the CDR3 is TGTGCCAGCAGTCCCTGGGCTAGCCCCTACGAGCAGTACTTC. This encodes CASSPWASPYEQYF. V is TRBV27 and J is TRBJ2-7, with D perhaps TRBD2 (5 bases). V was trimmed by 5 bases and J by 2 bases, leaving 13 bases between them. The CDR3 has 14 residues. Germline CDR1 reads MNHEY; CDR2 reads SMNVEV (reference sequence).

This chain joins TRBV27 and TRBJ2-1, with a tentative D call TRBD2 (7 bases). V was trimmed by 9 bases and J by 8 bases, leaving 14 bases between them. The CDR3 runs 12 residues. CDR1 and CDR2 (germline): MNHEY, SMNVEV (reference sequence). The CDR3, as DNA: TGTGCCAGTGGGGAAGGGGGGGATGAGCAGTTCTTC. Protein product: CASGEGGDEQFF.